The 4 T cell receptor beta chains reported below all come from one sample, sequenced in a study of blood T cell repertoires in COVID-19. Libraries were prepared by immunoSEQ multiplex PCR; TCRdb keeps only in-frame clonotypes and omits some of them. This sample has 320,000 or so clones; about 87% occur once, and the top ten carry over 4.5%. The material sequenced was PBMCs or T cells enriched from blood (not recorded which). These TCRs come from a man aged 25-45 years who had recovered from COVID-19.

V and J are TRBV15 and TRBJ2-5; no definite D call. Germline V CDR1 and CDR2: LNHNV, YYDKDF (reference sequence). The ends were cut back, 1 base at V and 2 bases at J, with 14 bases in the middle. CDR3 length: 16 amino acids. CDR3 coding DNA: TGTGCCACCAGCAGAGTTGGGCAGAGTTATCAAGAGACCCAGTACTTC. The encoded protein is CATSRVGQSYQETQYF.

This chain joins TRBV9 and TRBJ2-2; D gene ambiguous. The ends were cut back, 4 bases at V and 1 base at J, with 11 bases in the middle. Germline loops: CDR1 SGDLS, CDR2 YYNGEE. The CDR3 runs 15 residues. This chain's CDR3 is CASSPTRWNTGELFF. DNA for the CDR3: TGTGCCAGCAGCCCTACGAGATGGAACACCGGGGAGCTGTTTTTT.

The rearrangement uses TRBV5-6 and TRBJ2-7; D call uncertain. Germline V gives CDR1 SGHDT, CDR2 YYEEEE. The CDR3 runs to 13 residues. Trimming took off 4 bases at V and 1 base at J, with 9 bases between the two ends. The CDR3 protein is CASSRRLSYEQYF. The CDR3 DNA reads as TGTGCCAGCAGCCGGAGATTATCCTACGAGCAGTACTTC.

The V gene is TRBV2, the J gene TRBJ1-5; 7 nucleotides agree with TRBD1. V shed 7 bases and J 0 bases; nucleotides not matched to a gene: 6. Germline V lookup: CDR1 SNHLY, CDR2 FYNNEI. This CDR3 region has 15 residues. The CDR3 region is CASTLDRDSNQPQHF. The DNA of the CDR3 is TGTGCCAGCACCCTAGACAGGGATAGCAATCAGCCCCAGCATTTT.